These 25 T cell receptor beta chains originate from one sample sequenced in a study of cytomegalovirus exposure and HLA in healthy donors. The method was immunoSEQ multiplex PCR; TCRdb's version includes in-frame clones alone and lacks a portion of them. The sample gives some 150,000 clones, roughly 87% of which show up once; less than 5.5% is in the top ten. The source material was PBMCs. The receptors derive from a man younger than 30 in good health and CMV-seropositive.

The rearrangement links TRBV7-8 to TRBJ1-3; D not resolved. CDR1 SGHVS and CDR2 FQNEAQ come from the germline V gene. The CDR3 loop spans 15 amino acids. Trimming cost V 7 bases and J 4 bases, with 17 bases left between them. The CDR3 spells CASTQSLTVGNTIYF. In nucleotides, the CDR3 is TGTGCCAGCACCCAATCGCTCACGGTCGGAAACACCATATATTTT.

The chain combines TRBV5-1 with TRBJ2-3, with 14 bases identical to TRBD2. J was trimmed by 7 bases and V by 3 bases; bases with no gene match: 4. The germline CDR1 and CDR2 sequences are SGHRS and YFSETQ. This CDR3 is built from 15 residues. The CDR3 DNA reads TGCGCCAGCAGCTCGGGACTAGCGGGAGCTTATACGCAGTATTTT. Its translation: CASSSGLAGAYTQYF.

The chain carries TRBV5-1 and TRBJ1-4; 10 bases are a match to TRBD1. Germline CDR1 SGHRS, CDR2 YFSETQ. The CDR3 is made up of 17 amino acids. Trimming took 4 bases from V and 4 from J; bases not matched to a gene: 10. The CDR3 loop reads CASSAGTGELFNEKLFF. The CDR3 bases are TGCGCCAGCAGCGCCGGGACAGGGGAATTATTTAATGAAAAACTGTTTTTT.

The CDR3 coding sequence is TGTGCCAGCAGCGCTCAATCAGGGGGGGAAAAACTGTTTTTT. Amino acid sequence: CASSAQSGGEKLFF. This chain uses TRBV7-9 with TRBJ1-4; 7 bases fit TRBD1. Germline-derived CDR1 and CDR2 are SEHNR and FQNEAQ (reference sequence). The CDR3 spans 14 residues. With 5 bases clipped from V and 8 bases from J, the junction kept 8 bases outside the gene matches.

The J gene is TRBJ2-7, the V gene TRBV28; D gene uncertain. Germline CDR1 MDHEN, CDR2 SYDVKM. This CDR3 comprises 13 residues. Trimming cost V 7 bases and J 0 bases, with 10 bases left between them. Here the CDR3 reads CASISPGSYEQYF. For the CDR3, the DNA is TGTGCCAGCATTTCCCCGGGCTCCTACGAGCAGTACTTC.

The chain employs TRBV2 and TRBJ1-1; D might be TRBD1 (5 bases). The CDR3 consists of 12 residues. V gave up 10 bases and J gave up 4 bases, with 13 bases separating them. CDR1 SNHLY and CDR2 FYNNEI come from the germline V gene. The CDR3 region has the DNA TGTGCCACCCTCCGGGGGAGCACTGAAGCTTTCTTT. It is translated as CATLRGSTEAFF.

V and J are TRBV7-9 and TRBJ1-2; D may be TRBD1 (6 bases). The CDR3 has 15 amino acids. Trimming shortened V by 2 bases and J by 8 bases, and 18 bases separated the two germline ends. The V gene's germline CDR1 is SEHNR and CDR2 FQNEAQ (reference sequence). The CDR3 here is CASSLLSGEGGGYTF. As DNA, the CDR3 is TGTGCCAGCAGCTTACTCTCAGGGGAGGGTGGCGGCTACACCTTC. Full variable domain (rest looked up from reference TRBV7-9 and TRBJ1-2): DTGVSQNPRHKITKRGQNVTFRCDPISEHNRLYWYRQTLGQGPEFLTYFQNEAQLEKSRLLSDRFSAERPKGSFSTLEIQRTEQGDSAMYLCASSLLSGEGGGYTFGSGTRLTVV.

This chain uses TRBV28 with TRBJ2-6; a possible D gene is TRBD1 (5 bases). Trimming pared 4 bases from V and 2 bases from J, leaving 9 bases between. Germline V gives CDR1 MDHEN, CDR2 SYDVKM. The CDR3 length is 15 residues. The CDR3 region is CASSSAGPGANVLTF. In DNA, the CDR3 is TGTGCCAGCAGTTCAGCAGGGCCTGGGGCCAACGTCCTGACTTTC.

J is TRBJ1-1 and V is TRBV28; the match to TRBD1 covers 8 bases. The CDR3 is made up of 16 amino acids. Per germline, CDR1 MDHEN and CDR2 SYDVKM. V was pared by 5 bases and J by 3 bases, with 11 bases of the junction left unmatched. In DNA, the CDR3 is TGTGCCAGCAGTATAGCGGACAGGGTTTTCGACACTGAAGCTTTCTTT. Protein: CASSIADRVFDTEAFF.

The gene calls are TRBV7-9 and TRBJ1-2, with D uncertain. Trimming took off 5 bases at V and 4 bases at J, with 11 bases between the two ends. Germline values: CDR1 SEHNR, CDR2 FQNEAQ (reference sequence). This CDR3 region has 13 residues. The CDR3 coding sequence is TGTGCCAGCAGCCCCTTAGAACTCTATGGCTACACCTTC. It is translated as CASSPLELYGYTF.

The chain employs TRBV28 and TRBJ1-2, with D unresolved. Trimming stripped 9 bases from V and 3 bases from J, with 17 bases between. CDR3 length: 14 amino acids. From germline, CDR1 is MDHEN and CDR2 SYDVKM. CDR3 bases: TGTGCCAGTAACCCCGACGGGGTGGACTATGGCTACACCTTC. Protein sequence: CASNPDGVDYGYTF.

J is TRBJ2-5 and V is TRBV11-2; 8 bases are a match to TRBD1. In germline, CDR1 is SGHAT, CDR2 FQNNGV. CDR3 length: 14 amino acids. The ends lost 1 base at V and 6 bases at J; junction bases unmatched: 4. CDR3 in DNA: TGTGCCAGCAGCTTAGGGACAGGGCGAAAGACCCAGTACTTC. This sequence encodes CASSLGTGRKTQYF.

CDR3 sequence: CASSRDNQETQYF. CDR3 in DNA: TGTGCCAGCAGCCGGGACAACCAAGAGACCCAGTACTTC. This rearrangement joins TRBV7-3 to TRBJ2-5, with D possibly being TRBD1 (6 bases). CDR1 is SGHTA, CDR2 FQGTGA, per germline. The ends were cut back, 5 bases at V and 0 bases at J, with 7 bases in the middle. The CDR3 totals 13 residues.

The chain is built from TRBV6-1 and TRBJ2-2; D may be TRBD2 (6 bases). The CDR3 length is 13 residues. Germline assignment: CDR1 MNHNS and CDR2 SASEGT. V gave up 3 bases and J gave up 6 bases, with 8 bases separating them. CDR3 region: CASSDGEAGELFF. CDR3 DNA: TGTGCCAGCAGTGATGGGGAGGCCGGGGAGCTGTTTTTT.

This chain uses TRBV28 with TRBJ1-1; D unclear. V was shortened by 2 bases and J by 3 bases, with 10 bases between the two germline ends. The germline V gene has CDR1 MDHEN and CDR2 SYDVKM. This CDR3 has 14 amino acids. In DNA, the CDR3 is TGTGCCAGCAGTTTAAACCCTACGGACACTGAAGCTTTCTTT. Protein sequence: CASSLNPTDTEAFF.

This chain joins TRBV5-1 and TRBJ2-5; no reliable D call. The V gene's germline CDR1 is SGHRS and CDR2 YFSETQ. The CDR3 loop spans 12 amino acids. With 6 bases removed from V and 5 bases from J, the gap between germline ends came to 11 bases. The DNA for the CDR3 is TGCGCCAGCACGGGTCCAGACGAGACCCAGTACTTC. It yields the protein CASTGPDETQYF.

This clone was detected only once. The chain combines TRBV6-1 with TRBJ2-1; 7 nucleotides align to TRBD1. The CDR3 is 15 amino acids. CDR1 and CDR2 (germline): MNHNS, SASEGT. J was trimmed by 5 bases and V by 6 bases; bases with no gene match: 10. CDR3 in DNA: TGTGCCAGCAGGCCCGACAGGGTATCTGACAATGAGCAGTTCTTC. Amino acid sequence: CASRPDRVSDNEQFF.

This clone was observed a handful of times. In DNA, the CDR3 is TGTGCCAGCACCCAAAGGGGGAACCCGGACTATGGCTACACCTTC. Translation: CASTQRGNPDYGYTF. This rearrangement joins TRBV5-4 to TRBJ1-2; D may be TRBD1 (6 bases). The CDR3 spans 15 residues. The germline gives CDR1 SGHNT, CDR2 YYREEE (reference sequence). The ends were cut back, 6 bases at V and 3 bases at J, with 18 bases in the middle.

This clone showed up just a few times. The rearrangement uses TRBV28 and TRBJ1-2; D gene unclear. V gave up 1 base and J gave up 7 bases, with 7 bases separating them. Germline V lookup: CDR1 MDHEN, CDR2 SYDVKM. CDR3 size: 12 residues. CDR3: CASSLYSVGYTF. The CDR3 nucleotides read TGTGCCAGCAGTTTATACTCGGTTGGCTACACCTTC.

This sequence joins TRBV11-2 and TRBJ2-1, with TRBD2 matching over 9 bases. Trimming at V came to 6 bases and at J to 3 bases, leaving 3 bases not matched to a gene. Germline CDR1 and CDR2: SGHAT and FQNNGV. The CDR3 runs 14 residues. CDR3 in amino acids: CASRASGVYNEQFF. CDR3 nucleotides: TGTGCCAGCAGGGCTAGCGGGGTCTACAATGAGCAGTTCTTC.

The rearrangement uses TRBV19 and TRBJ1-1; 8 nucleotides match TRBD1. Germline trimming cut 7 bases from V and 1 base from J; bases unmatched to any gene: 8. CDR1 and CDR2 from the germline V gene are LNHDA and SQIVND (reference sequence). This CDR3 is 15 amino acids long. Here the CDR3 reads CASKRTGNPNTEAFF. As DNA, the CDR3 is TGTGCCAGTAAAAGGACAGGGAACCCGAACACTGAAGCTTTCTTT.

The chain has TRBV27 and TRBJ1-1, with TRBD1 matching 7 bases. The germline gives CDR1 MNHEY, CDR2 SMNVEV (reference sequence). V shed 2 bases, J shed 4 bases, and the junction held 4 bases outside the gene matches. The CDR3 is 14 amino acids. CDR3 amino acids: CASSLKGAVTEAFF. Here the CDR3 DNA reads TGTGCCAGCAGTTTAAAGGGGGCAGTCACTGAAGCTTTCTTT.

The genes are TRBV27 and TRBJ1-5; unclear D gene. Germline assignment: CDR1 MNHEY and CDR2 SMNVEV (reference sequence). The CDR3 extends over 14 amino acids. The germline V and J ends were trimmed by 2 bases and 0 bases, with 5 bases remaining between them. CDR3 protein: CASSLQYSNQPQHF. The CDR3 nucleotides read TGTGCCAGCAGTTTACAGTATAGCAATCAGCCCCAGCATTTT.

The V gene is TRBV9, the J gene TRBJ2-1, with a tentative D call TRBD1 (6 bases). Germline CDR1 SGDLS, CDR2 YYNGEE. Trimming took 6 bases from V and 0 from J, leaving 13 bases between them. This CDR3 contains 15 residues. CDR3 sequence (DNA): TGTGCCAGCACCATAGGGGGAAACTCCTACAATGAGCAGTTCTTC. This codes for CASTIGGNSYNEQFF.

The rearrangement uses TRBV28 and TRBJ2-2; 8 bases match TRBD2. Germline CDR1 and CDR2: MDHEN and SYDVKM. The CDR3 totals 16 residues. The ends lost 6 bases at V and 8 bases at J; junction bases unmatched: 14. As DNA, the CDR3 is TGTGCCAGCAGCCCGACTGGGCGGGGGGTATTAGGGGAGCTGTTTTTT. It is translated as CASSPTGRGVLGELFF.